Presented here are 13 T cell receptor beta chains from one specimen sequenced in a study of blood T cell repertoires in COVID-19. Generated by immunoSEQ multiplex PCR, the TCRdb table keeps only in-frame clones and is missing some. The table shows around 290,000 clones, with around 87% occurring only once. The sequencing sample was made of peripheral blood. The receptors come from a woman between 45 and 65 years old who had recovered from COVID-19.

The chain is built from TRBV10-2 and TRBJ2-5; the D gene is possibly TRBD1 (5 bases). With 6 bases removed from V and 1 base from J, the gap between germline ends came to 12 bases. The CDR3 is made up of 14 amino acids. Germline V gene lookup returns CDR1 WSHSY and CDR2 SAAADI. DNA for the CDR3: TGCGCCAGCAGCTCGAACACAGGCCAAGAGACCCAGTACTTC. This codes for CASSSNTGQETQYF.

The rearrangement joins TRBV2 to TRBJ1-4; 9 bases align to TRBD1. CDR1 and CDR2 from the germline V gene are SNHLY and FYNNEI. This CDR3 has 14 residues. The ends lost 7 bases at V and 4 bases at J; junction bases unmatched: 4. CDR3 loop: CASIMDRGNEKLFF. CDR3 bases: TGTGCCAGCATTATGGACAGGGGTAATGAAAAACTGTTTTTT.

The chain links TRBV5-5 to TRBJ2-7, with D perhaps TRBD1 (5 bases). Germline assignment: CDR1 SGHKS and CDR2 YYEKEE (reference sequence). With 4 bases removed from V and 6 bases from J, the gap between germline ends came to 14 bases. This CDR3 is 13 amino acids long. CDR3: CASSGQGHPEQYF. CDR3 nucleotides: TGTGCCAGCAGCGGGCAGGGTCACCCCGAGCAGTACTTC.

The CDR3 DNA follows: TGTGCCAGCAATGCGAACCACGAGCAGTACTTC. Translated: CASNANHEQYF. The V call is TRBV28, the J call TRBJ2-7; no reliable D call. Between the trimmed V and J ends, which lost 7 bases and 5 bases, there was a span of 9 bases. CDR1 and CDR2 from the germline V gene are MDHEN and SYDVKM. The length of the CDR3 is 11 residues. Full variable domain (remainder filled in from reference TRBV28 and TRBJ2-7): DVKVTQSSRYLVKRTGEKVFLECVQDMDHENMFWYRQDPGLGLRLIYFSYDVKMKEKGDIPEGYSVSREKKERFSLILESASTNQTSMYLCASNANHEQYFGPGTRLTVT.

The CDR3 DNA is TGTGCCAGCAGCTTAGTTGGTCGTCAGGGCAATCAGCCCCAGCATTTT. It encodes CASSLVGRQGNQPQHF. The chain is built from TRBV7-2 and TRBJ1-5; D unresolved. CDR1 is SGHTA and CDR2 is FQGNSA in the germline V gene. Trimming took 1 base from V and 2 from J, leaving 12 bases between them. This CDR3 region has 16 residues.

The rearrangement links TRBV9 to TRBJ2-5; TRBD1 aligns across 7 bases. The trim removed 4 bases at V and 1 base at J, leaving 7 bases unmatched. The CDR3 consists of 15 residues. Germline-derived CDR1 and CDR2 are SGDLS and YYNGEE. The CDR3 loop is CASSPGTVFQETQYF. The CDR3 bases are TGTGCCAGCAGCCCCGGGACAGTCTTCCAAGAGACCCAGTACTTC.

The rearrangement joins TRBV10-2 to TRBJ2-3; TRBD2 matches at 11 bases. V dropped 1 base and J dropped 1; count of bases not matched to a gene: 7. The CDR3 consists of 18 residues. CDR1 and CDR2 from the germline V gene are WSHSY and SAAADI. CDR3 residues: CASSELAGGPFGTDTQYF. In nucleotides, the CDR3 is TGCGCCAGCAGTGAGTTAGCGGGGGGGCCTTTTGGCACAGATACGCAGTATTTT.

The CDR3 DNA reads as TGTGCCAGCAGAGACAGCAGAGCTAACTATGGCTACACCTTC. Amino acids: CASRDSRANYGYTF. V is TRBV6-6 and J is TRBJ1-2; D perhaps matches TRBD1 (5 bases). V dropped 6 bases and J dropped 0 bases, with 11 bases sitting between them. Germline assignment: CDR1 MNHNY and CDR2 SVGAGI (reference sequence). This CDR3 is built from 14 residues.

V gene TRBV5-5 combines with J gene TRBJ1-2; 8 bases map to TRBD1. CDR1 and CDR2 from the germline V gene are SGHKS and YYEKEE (reference sequence). V trimming: 4 bases; J trimming: 8 bases; junction bases outside the gene matches: 13. This CDR3 is 15 amino acids long. This CDR3 reads CASSQDRVASGGYTF. In DNA, the CDR3 is TGTGCCAGCAGCCAGGACAGGGTGGCTTCGGGGGGCTACACCTTC.

J is TRBJ2-5 and V is TRBV2; TRBD2 aligns across 14 bases. The CDR3 runs to 15 residues. CDR1 is SNHLY, CDR2 FYNNEI, per germline. Trimming at V came to 7 bases and at J to 7 bases, leaving 8 bases not matched to a gene. The CDR3 protein is CASMGLAGVLGTQYF. Here the CDR3 DNA reads TGTGCCAGCATGGGACTAGCGGGGGTTCTGGGGACCCAGTACTTC.

The chain couples TRBV15 to TRBJ1-5, with D hard to call. Deletions cut 0 bases from V and 6 bases from J, with 12 bases between. The CDR3 is 15 amino acids. From germline, CDR1 is LNHNV and CDR2 YYDKDF (reference sequence). The CDR3 region has the DNA TGTGCCACCAGCAGAGATTCCGGTTCGTCTCAGCCCCAGCATTTT. Residues: CATSRDSGSSQPQHF. The variable domain in full, completed from reference TRBV15 and TRBJ1-5, reads DAMVIQNPRYQVTQFGKPVTLSCSQTLNHNVMYWYQQKSSQAPKLLFHYYDKDFNNEADTPDNFQSRRPNTSFCFLDIRSPGLGDTAMYLCATSRDSGSSQPQHFGDGTRLSIL.

The rearrangement joins TRBV29-1 to TRBJ2-5; D perhaps matches TRBD1 (6 bases). The CDR3 length is 13 residues. Germline V gives CDR1 SQVTM, CDR2 ANQGSEA. V gave up 1 base and J gave up 3 bases, with 9 bases separating them. The chain's CDR3 is CSVEVGGKETQYF. The CDR3, as DNA: TGCAGCGTTGAAGTAGGGGGTAAAGAGACCCAGTACTTC.

This clone appeared a single time. The rearrangement joins TRBV7-2 to TRBJ2-2; D possibly corresponds to TRBD1 (6 bases). Trimming cost V 4 bases and J 6 bases, with 12 bases left between them. Germline V gene lookup returns CDR1 SGHTA and CDR2 FQGNSA. The CDR3 runs 14 residues. CDR3 in DNA: TGTGCCAGCAGCTCCACCTGGACAGCCGGGGAGCTGTTTTTT. Translated: CASSSTWTAGELFF.